The 14 T cell receptor beta chains below all came from one sample that was sequenced in a study of blood T cell repertoires in COVID-19. Assay used: immunoSEQ multiplex PCR; TCRdb lists only in-frame clones, some missing. The data show some 60,000 clones, around 87% seen once. Sequenced: peripheral blood. These receptors came from a man aged 65 to 79 with acute or convalescent COVID-19.

The chain couples TRBV3-1 (or the pseudogene TRBV3-2) to TRBJ2-2, with D perhaps TRBD2 (6 bases). This CDR3 has 16 residues. The germline gives CDR1 LGHDT, CDR2 YNNKEL (reference sequence). V was clipped by 1 base and J by 5 bases, with 14 bases between them. The CDR3 here is CASSQGRISGTGELFF. In DNA form, the CDR3 reads TGTGCCAGCAGCCAAGGGAGGATTAGCGGTACCGGGGAGCTGTTTTTT.

This chain links TRBV3-1 (or the pseudogene TRBV3-2) with TRBJ1-3; D is possibly TRBD1 (5 bases). The CDR3 covers 14 residues. V shed 4 bases and J shed 4 bases, with 11 bases lying between them. Germline assignment: CDR1 LGHDT and CDR2 YNNKEL (reference sequence). The CDR3 bases are TGTGCCAGCAGCCCCACGGGGGTCGGAAACACCATATATTTT. Amino acid sequence: CASSPTGVGNTIYF.

This clone was detected a few times. The chain combines TRBV7-2 with TRBJ2-7; tentative D call: TRBD2 (5 bases). CDR1 SGHTA and CDR2 FQGNSA come from the germline V gene. CDR3 length: 14 residues. Trimming stripped 0 bases from V and 6 bases from J, with 12 bases between. CDR3 loop: CASSLAPAAGEQYF. CDR3 coding DNA: TGTGCCAGCAGCTTAGCGCCGGCGGCGGGCGAGCAGTACTTC.

The V gene is TRBV5-1, the J gene TRBJ1-6, with TRBD1 matching 10 bases. The CDR3 runs 15 residues. The V segment lost 0 bases and the J segment 10 bases; nucleotides outside the gene matches: 4. CDR1 is SGHRS and CDR2 is YFSETQ in the germline V gene. The DNA for the CDR3 is TGCGCCAGCAGCTTGGGACAGGGGGCGACCTCACCCCTCCACTTT. Translating it yields CASSLGQGATSPLHF.

The chain joins TRBV27 to TRBJ2-3; 14 bases align to TRBD2. The CDR3 is 16 amino acids. Per the germline V gene, CDR1 is MNHEY and CDR2 is SMNVEV (reference sequence). Unmatched junction bases numbered 8, after V lost 5 bases and J lost 7 bases. The CDR3 loop reads CASSPVTSGGANTQYF. Written as DNA, the CDR3 is TGTGCCAGCAGTCCGGTGACTAGCGGGGGGGCGAATACGCAGTATTTT.

The chain is built from TRBV6-4 and TRBJ1-1; D is uncertain. V lost 0 bases and J lost 11, with 7 bases in between. CDR1 is MRHNA and CDR2 is SNTAGT in the germline V gene. This CDR3 is built from 11 residues. The CDR3 loop is CASSDSRVAFF. The CDR3 bases are TGTGCCAGCAGTGACTCGAGGGTGGCTTTCTTT.

The genes are TRBV28 and TRBJ2-5; TRBD1 matches at 7 bases. The length of the CDR3 is 14 residues. Germline-derived CDR1 and CDR2 are MDHEN and SYDVKM. The junction had 4 bases not matched to a gene; V was cut back by 5 bases and J by 1 base. CDR3 in DNA: TGTGCCAGCAGTCTGGGGACAGCCCAAGAGACCCAGTACTTC. Translated, it gives CASSLGTAQETQYF.

The chain is built from TRBV5-1 and TRBJ2-3; D is possibly TRBD2 (5 bases). Germline CDR1 SGHRS, CDR2 YFSETQ. With 5 bases removed from V and 3 bases from J, the gap between germline ends came to 13 bases. CDR3 size: 14 residues. CDR3 loop: CASRAGLETDTQYF. The CDR3 DNA follows: TGCGCCAGCAGGGCGGGCCTAGAAACAGATACGCAGTATTTT.

DNA of the CDR3: TGTGCCAGCAGCTCGGCACTAGTTGCGGGGGAGCAGTTCTTC. Translating gives CASSSALVAGEQFF. The V call is TRBV5-6, the J call TRBJ2-1; TRBD2 might be the D (6 bases). V was cut by 3 bases and J by 10 bases, with 17 bases left in between. There are 14 residues in the CDR3. Germline loops: CDR1 SGHDT, CDR2 YYEEEE.

The V call is TRBV3-1 (or the pseudogene TRBV3-2), the J call TRBJ2-3, with TRBD2 matching over 7 bases. The CDR3 has 15 residues. V lost 1 base to trimming and J lost 5 bases; unmatched junction nucleotides: 6. CDR1 LGHDT and CDR2 YNNKEL come from the germline V gene (reference sequence). CDR3 amino acids: CASSQGWPGGDTQYF. The CDR3 bases are TGTGCCAGCAGCCAAGGTTGGCCGGGGGGAGATACGCAGTATTTT.

The chain employs TRBV6-5 and TRBJ1-1; perhaps TRBD1 as D (6 bases). The CDR3 totals 15 residues. Germline-derived CDR1 and CDR2 are MNHEY and SVGAGI. Trimming stripped 7 bases from V and 1 base from J, with 16 bases between. The CDR3 sequence is CASTRQDTPNTEAFF. CDR3 nucleotide sequence: TGTGCCAGCACCCGACAGGACACCCCGAACACTGAAGCTTTCTTT.

CDR3 DNA sequence: TGTGCCACAGGGGGTTCGTCGGAGACCCAGTACTTC. This codes for CATGGSSETQYF. The chain is built from TRBV27 and TRBJ2-5; 7 bases map to TRBD1. This CDR3 region has 12 residues. Trimming took 10 bases from V and 5 from J; bases not matched to a gene: 7. Germline V gene lookup returns CDR1 MNHEY and CDR2 SMNVEV (reference sequence).

The rearrangement joins TRBV10-1 to TRBJ2-3, with D maybe TRBD1 (5 bases). The V gene lost 6 bases and the J gene lost 3 bases, with 10 bases spanning the gap. In germline, CDR1 is WNHNN, CDR2 SYGVQD (reference sequence). The length of the CDR3 is 13 residues. The CDR3 sequence is CASRSGRTDTQYF. CDR3 nucleotides: TGCGCCAGCAGATCAGGGCGAACAGATACGCAGTATTTT.

The rearrangement joins TRBV4-1 to TRBJ2-3; TRBD2 matches 9 bases. The CDR3 is 15 residues long. The trim removed 5 bases at V and 6 bases at J, leaving 9 bases unmatched. CDR1 is MGHRA, CDR2 YSYEKL, per germline. This CDR3 reads CASSVLTSGGDTQYF. The CDR3 DNA sequence: TGCGCCAGCAGCGTATTGACGAGCGGGGGGGATACGCAGTATTTT.